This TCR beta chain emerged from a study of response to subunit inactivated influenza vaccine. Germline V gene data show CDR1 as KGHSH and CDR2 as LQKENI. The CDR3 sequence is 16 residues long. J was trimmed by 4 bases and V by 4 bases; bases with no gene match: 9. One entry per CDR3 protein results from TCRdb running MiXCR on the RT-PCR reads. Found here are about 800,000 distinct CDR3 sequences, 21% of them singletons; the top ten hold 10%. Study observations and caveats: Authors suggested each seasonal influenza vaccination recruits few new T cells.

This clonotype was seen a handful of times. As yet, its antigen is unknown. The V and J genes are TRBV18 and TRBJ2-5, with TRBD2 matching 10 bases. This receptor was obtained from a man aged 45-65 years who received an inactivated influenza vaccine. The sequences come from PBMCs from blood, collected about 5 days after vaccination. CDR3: CASSRQREGHGETQYF. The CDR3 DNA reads TGTGCCAGCTCACGACAGCGGGAGGGTCATGGAGAGACCCAGTACTTC.